This TCR beta chain was captured by sequencing in a study of blood T cells in healthy people across ages. As for the study in general: Capture by template switching was about one barcoded beta molecule per two T cells. Findings and limits, study-wide: One million T cells yielded diversity estimates that were considered underestimates.

Details on this clonotype: Its antigen is unidentified.

CDR3 length: 16 residues. V lost 6 bases to trimming and J lost 5 bases; unmatched junction nucleotides: 13. The V gene's germline CDR1 is MNHEY and CDR2 SMNVEV (reference sequence). A sample-barcoded 5' primer and a J-beta primer mix were used in a second PCR of roughly 7 to 11 cycles. Each cDNA was tagged by a template-switch adaptor containing 12 random nucleotides. TCRdb fed the 5' RACE reads into MiXCR, producing one record per CDR3 protein. The repertoire consists of approximately 1.5 million distinct CDR3 sequences, with about 31% occurring once and the leading ten covering about 11%. This sequence joins TRBV27 and TRBJ2-5, with 9 positions matching TRBD2. Sequenced sample: blood. This clonotype was obtained from a woman in her thirties in good health. The CDR3 loop reads CASSLRWLAGRETQYF. CDR3 nucleotides: TGTGCCAGCAGCCTACGGTGGCTAGCGGGACGGGAGACCCAGTACTTC.